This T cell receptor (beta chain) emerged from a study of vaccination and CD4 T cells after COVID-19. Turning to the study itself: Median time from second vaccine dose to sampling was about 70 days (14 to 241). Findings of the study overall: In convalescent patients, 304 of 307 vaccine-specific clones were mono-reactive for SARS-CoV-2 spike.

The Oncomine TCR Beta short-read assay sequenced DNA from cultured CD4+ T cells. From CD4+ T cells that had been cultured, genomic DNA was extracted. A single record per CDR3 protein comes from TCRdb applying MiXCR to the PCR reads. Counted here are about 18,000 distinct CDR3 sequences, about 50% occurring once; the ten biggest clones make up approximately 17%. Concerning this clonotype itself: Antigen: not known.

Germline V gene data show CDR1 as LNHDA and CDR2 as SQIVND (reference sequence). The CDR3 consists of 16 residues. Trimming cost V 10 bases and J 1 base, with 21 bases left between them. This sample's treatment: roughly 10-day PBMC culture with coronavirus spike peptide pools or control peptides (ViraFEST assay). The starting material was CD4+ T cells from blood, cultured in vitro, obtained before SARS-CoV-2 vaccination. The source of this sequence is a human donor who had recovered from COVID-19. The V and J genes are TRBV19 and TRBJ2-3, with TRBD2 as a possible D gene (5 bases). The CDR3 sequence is CATQDSPKGGTDTQYF. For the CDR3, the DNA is TGTGCCACCCAGGACTCGCCAAAGGGTGGCACAGATACGCAGTATTTT.